This entry describes one TCR beta chain. This sample stems from a study of blood T cell repertoires in COVID-19. Study-level information: The United States, Italy and Spain were the sources of the acute and convalescent COVID-19 samples. PBMCs, B-cell-depleted T cells, or T cells were the source of the cDNA or gDNA that made up the material.

In the original analysis: How many nucleated cells were present was estimated from reference gene primer amplification. The table came from immunoSEQ multiplex PCR; TCRdb's copy has only in-frame clones and leaves some out. The D gene and trimming were derived from the DNA, and the V and J assignments and clone size from that table. The table lists 200,000 or so clones, roughly 90% of them singletons, with 1.5% to 2% in the top ten. CDR1 and CDR2 (germline): SGHNT, YYREEE (reference sequence). V dropped 0 bases and J dropped 0; count of bases not matched to a gene: 10. CDR3 length: 20 amino acids. This clonotype was obtained from a man between 65 and 85 years old with acute or convalescent COVID-19. This chain links TRBV5-4 with TRBJ2-3, with TRBD2 matching 13 bases. The sequencing sample was made of peripheral blood. The CDR3: CASSLGPGLAGFTSTDTQYF. The CDR3 region has the DNA TGTGCCAGCAGCTTGGGTCCGGGACTAGCGGGGTTTACTAGCACAGATACGCAGTATTTT.